The following is a T cell receptor (beta chain) sequence with its context. Its target is not known. The CDR3 is 11 residues long. Germline V gene sequence: CDR1 MNHEY, CDR2 SVGAGI. Deletions cut 6 bases from V and 9 bases from J, with 9 bases between. The entry originates in a study of Ad26.COV2.S vaccination and SARS-CoV-2 variants. Study details: The trial was COV1001 and the donor's arm was Ad26.COV2.S. The vaccine Ad26.COV2.S was put into the muscle once, or twice with 56 days between. General observations from the study: Relative to placebo recipients, vaccine recipients exhibited elevated spike-specific TCR breadth.

Assay: immunoSEQ multiplex PCR; the TCRdb copy retains only in-frame clones and omits some. This table has roughly 510,000 clones, roughly nine tenths appearing once. The treatment here: about 20 received Ad26.COV2.S at low or high dose, single or two shots; 5 received placebo; per-sample allocation not given. Sampling was done on day 63 after the first vaccine or placebo injection. The TCR comes from a person aged 18-60 years who received the Ad26.COV2.S COVID-19 vaccine or a placebo. The sample consisted of peripheral blood, taken in a trial of Ad26.COV2.S vaccine versus placebo. The V call is TRBV6-5, the J call TRBJ1-5; D uncertain. Here the CDR3 DNA reads TGTGCCAGCAGCCAAGGATGGCCCCAGCATTTT. Translating it yields CASSQGWPQHF.